This T cell receptor (beta chain) was captured by sequencing in a study of Ad26.COV2.S vaccination and SARS-CoV-2 variants. Study summary: Ad26.COV2.S given intramuscularly, once or twice 56 days apart.

Here immunoSEQ multiplex PCR was the method, and the copy in TCRdb shows in-frame clones only, minus some. This sample has 300,000 to 400,000 clones; roughly 90% occur once, and the top ten carry around 5.5%. CDR1 and CDR2 (germline): LGHNA, YSLEER. V shed 4 bases and J shed 1 base, with 7 bases lying between them. This CDR3 is built from 14 residues. Study outcomes and limitations: The analyses of TCR breadth and depth may have understated the size of total T cell responses. Reported findings describe substantial breadth in spike-specific CD8+ and CD4+ T cell responses following vaccination.

Comment on this clone: Its antigen is unknown.

Treatment here: 19 received Ad26.COV2.S at low or high dose, single or two shots; roughly five received placebo; per-sample allocation not given. Repertoires come from day 63 after the first vaccine or placebo injection. Participants' vaccine, an Ad26 vector, delivered Wuhan-strain SARS-CoV-2 spike. The sequences come from peripheral blood, collected in a trial of Ad26.COV2.S vaccine versus placebo. V usage is TRBV4-3 and J usage is TRBJ2-2; possibly TRBD1 for D (5 bases). The TCR sequence derives from a person aged 18 to 59 who received the Ad26.COV2.S COVID-19 vaccine or a placebo. The CDR3 loop is CASSRGGNTGELFF. The CDR3 bases are TGCGCCAGCAGCCGGGGCGGGAACACCGGGGAGCTGTTTTTT.